Listed below are T cell receptor beta chains from one sample, sequenced in a study of T cells in Graves' hyperthyroidism and ophthalmopathy. TCRdb fed the multiplex PCR reads into MiXCR, producing one record per CDR3 protein. Altogether under 550,000 distinct CDR3 sequences are present, roughly 15% being singletons, with the ten largest covering 5% to 6%. Sample: blood. The source of these receptors is a woman under 30 with Graves' hyperthyroidism. Both conserved end residues are part of each CDR3. A D gene is named only where the DNA matches it firmly. Clone size is shown for a subset of rows, as once, few, many or a class of expanded clone.

D	size	V	J	DNA	CDR3
-	few	TRBV4-3	TRBJ1-3	TGCGCCAGCAGCCAAGACGTCGGAAACACCATATATTTT	CASSQDVGNTIYF
-	many	TRBV28	TRBJ2-5	TGTGCCAGCAGTTTACGGGGGCAAGAGACCCAGTACTTC	CASSLRGQETQYF
-	-	TRBV4-1	TRBJ1-1	TGCGCCAGCAGCCAACAGGCCCGCACTGAAGCTTTCTTT	CASSQQARTEAFF
-	many	TRBV20-1	TRBJ1-2	TGCAGTGCTAGAAACTATGGCTACACCTTC	CSARNYGYTF
-	-	TRBV6-5	TRBJ1-5	TGTGCCAGCAGTTACTCGAACAGACCCAATCAGCCCCAGCATTTT	CASSYSNRPNQPQHF
-	few	TRBV27	TRBJ2-2	TGTGCCAGCAGTTTATCTTGGTCGAACACCGGGGAGCTGTTTTTT	CASSLSWSNTGELFF
-	many	TRBV28	TRBJ2-7	TGTGCCAGCAGTCCCCCACACTACGAGCAGTACTTC	CASSPPHYEQYF
TRBD2	many	TRBV20-1	TRBJ2-7	TGCAGTGCAAAAGATAGCGGGAGGAGTTACGAGCAGTACTTC	CSAKDSGRSYEQYF
-	few	TRBV28	TRBJ2-1	TGTGCCAGCAGTCAGATAGTACGGGAGCAGTTCTTC	CASSQIVREQFF
TRBD2	many	TRBV5-5	TRBJ2-1	TGTGCCAGCGCATGGACTAGCGGGACCTACAATGAGCAGTTCTTC	CASAWTSGTYNEQFF
TRBD1	many	TRBV5-6	TRBJ2-5	TGTGCCAGCAGCTGGTGGGGGACAGGCATAAACCAAGAGACCCAGTACTTC	CASSWWGTGINQETQYF
TRBD2	many	TRBV28	TRBJ2-3	TGTGCCAGCAGTCTACGACTAGCGGGTCTGGCGGTGGATACGCAGTATTTT	CASSLRLAGLAVDTQYF
-	many	TRBV12-3/TRBV12-4	TRBJ1-2	TGTGCCAGCAGTTTAGACAGGGAGGCTTTTGGCTACACCTTC	CASSLDREAFGYTF
-	few	TRBV6-1	TRBJ1-1	TGTGTCACTGGGGGCATGAACACTGAAGCTTTCTTT	CVTGGMNTEAFF
-	many	TRBV5-5	TRBJ1-6	TGTGCCAGCAGCTTCTCCGGTGAGAGGAATTCACCCCTCCACTTT	CASSFSGERNSPLHF
TRBD2	-	TRBV4-1	TRBJ2-4	TGCGCCAGCAGCCACCCCGGGACTAGCGGGAGGGGACGCCCACAAAACATTCAGTACTTC	CASSHPGTSGRGRPQNIQYF
-	-	TRBV20-1	TRBJ2-7	TGCAGTGCTAGTGGGCTAGCGAGCTCCTACGAGCAGTACTTC	CSASGLASSYEQYF
-	many	TRBV7-2	TRBJ2-2	TGTGCCAGCAGCTTAGTGCCGGCCGAAGAGACCGGGGAGCTGTTTTTT	CASSLVPAEETGELFF
-	few	TRBV5-1	TRBJ1-3	TGCGCCAGCAGCGGCGGGACGCACCAAGGAAACACCATATATTTT	CASSGGTHQGNTIYF
TRBD2	many	TRBV7-2	TRBJ2-7	TGTGCCAGCAGCTTCGCGTCTAGCGGGAGATACGAGCAGTACTTC	CASSFASSGRYEQYF
-	many	TRBV7-2	TRBJ2-7	TGTGCCAGCAGCTTGAGGCAGGAATACGAGCAGTACTTC	CASSLRQEYEQYF
TRBD1	few	TRBV5-5	TRBJ2-3	TGTGCCAGCAGCTGGTCCGGGACAGGCACAGATACGCAGTATTTT	CASSWSGTGTDTQYF
-	few	TRBV5-1	TRBJ1-5	TGCGCCAGCAGCTTGGCGGGGTATAGCAATCAGCCCCAGCATTTT	CASSLAGYSNQPQHF
TRBD2	many	TRBV11-2	TRBJ2-1	TGTGCCAGCAGCTTCGTTACTAGCGGGAGATATAGTGAGCAGTTCTTC	CASSFVTSGRYSEQFF
-	-	TRBV25-1	TRBJ1-2	TGTGCCAGCCGGGACACGGCCTATGGCTACACCTTC	CASRDTAYGYTF
-	few	TRBV12-3/TRBV12-4	TRBJ2-7	TGTGCCAGCAGTGTTCTGTCTAGCGCCTCCTACAATGAGCAGTACTTC	CASSVLSSASYNEQYF
TRBD2	many	TRBV11-1	TRBJ2-1	TGTGCCAGCAGCCCCAAAGCGGGAGCGATCAATGAGCAGTTCTTC	CASSPKAGAINEQFF
-	many	TRBV4-1	TRBJ2-5	TGCGCCAGCAGCCAAGAAGGCCGGTCCCAAGAGACCCAGTACTTC	CASSQEGRSQETQYF
-	few	TRBV5-5	TRBJ2-7	TGTGCCAGCAGCTTCTTTTTGGGGTCCAACGAGCAGTACTTC	CASSFFLGSNEQYF
TRBD1	few	TRBV7-9	TRBJ2-5	TGTGCCAGCAGCGTAACCGGGACAGGTCGCCCTAAAGAGACCCAGTACTTC	CASSVTGTGRPKETQYF
TRBD1	-	TRBV10-3	TRBJ2-7	TGTGCCATCAGTGACCTGGGACAGGTATTTTCCGAGCAGTACTTC	CAISDLGQVFSEQYF
-	-	TRBV7-3	TRBJ2-5	TGTGCCAGCAGCTTGGGTATTTTAGAGGGCCAAGAGACCCAGTACTTC	CASSLGILEGQETQYF
-	-	TRBV29-1	TRBJ1-1	TGCAGCGGGGAGCCGGGCCCAAATTCGATTACTGAAGCTTTCTTT	CSGEPGPNSITEAFF
TRBD1	once	TRBV2	TRBJ1-2	TGTGCCGGCAGTGCAGGGGGACAGGGATATGGCTACACCTTC	CAGSAGGQGYGYTF
TRBD1	few	TRBV24-1	TRBJ2-2	TGTGCCACCAGTGACCCCACAGGGGCCCTCACCGGGGAGCTGTTTTTT	CATSDPTGALTGELFF
-	many	TRBV28	TRBJ2-7	TGTGCCAGCAGTTTTGGGGCTGGGACCTACGAGCAGTACTTC	CASSFGAGTYEQYF
-	-	TRBV27	TRBJ1-6	TGTGCCAGCAGCGACAGGACTCCCCGATATTCACCCCTCCACTTT	CASSDRTPRYSPLHF
TRBD2	many	TRBV20-1	TRBJ2-1	TGCAGTGCTAGAGGACTAGCGGGACGGAGCTCCTACAATGAGCAGTTCTTC	CSARGLAGRSSYNEQFF
TRBD1	many	TRBV11-2	TRBJ1-2	TGTGCCAGCAGCTTAGATACAGGGGTTTATGGCTACACCTTC	CASSLDTGVYGYTF
TRBD1	many	TRBV6-2/TRBV6-3	TRBJ1-5	TGTGCCAGCAGTTACGAGGCCTTCACAGGGGCAAAGGGCAATCAGCCCCAGCATTTT	CASSYEAFTGAKGNQPQHF
-	-	TRBV4-3	TRBJ1-3	TGCGCCAGCAGCCAAGTCGTCGGCAGGGGTGGAAACACCATATATTTT	CASSQVVGRGGNTIYF
-	once	TRBV7-9	TRBJ2-1	TGTGCCAGCAGCCAAGGAGGGATCTACAATGAGCAGTTCTTC	CASSQGGIYNEQFF
TRBD1	many	TRBV13	TRBJ2-7	TGTGCCAGCAGCTTTGGGGACAGGGGCTCCTACGAGCAGTACTTC	CASSFGDRGSYEQYF
TRBD1	few	TRBV6-1	TRBJ1-6	TGTGCCAGCAGTGAAGTACCACAGGGGCCAAATTCACCCCTCCACTTT	CASSEVPQGPNSPLHF
-	many	TRBV6-6	TRBJ2-1	TGTGCCAGCAGTTATCGAGGGGATGAGCAGTTCTTC	CASSYRGDEQFF
-	few	TRBV28	TRBJ2-2	TGTGCCAGCAGTTTGGGGAGCGCTGGCGCCGGGGAGCTGTTTTTT	CASSLGSAGAGELFF
-	many	TRBV11-2	TRBJ2-7	TGTGCCAGCAGCCACGGGACCTACTACGAGCAGTACTTC	CASSHGTYYEQYF
-	many	TRBV28	TRBJ2-1	TGTGCCAGCATCGCATATTGGGGATCCTACAATGAGCAGTTCTTC	CASIAYWGSYNEQFF
TRBD2	-	TRBV15	TRBJ2-5	TGTGCCACCAGGAGCAGGCGGGGGCAAGAGACCCAGTACTTC	CATRSRRGQETQYF